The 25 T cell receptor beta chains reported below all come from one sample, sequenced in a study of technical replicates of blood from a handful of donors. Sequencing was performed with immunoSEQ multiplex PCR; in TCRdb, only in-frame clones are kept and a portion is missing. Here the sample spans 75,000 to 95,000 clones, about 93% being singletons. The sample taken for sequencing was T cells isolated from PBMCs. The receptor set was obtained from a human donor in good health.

CDR3 nucleotides: TGTGCCAGCAGTAGCCCGGGACAGGCTGGAAACACCATATATTTT. Translated, it gives CASSSPGQAGNTIYF. This chain links TRBV2 with TRBJ1-3, with 8 bases identical to TRBD1. Losses at the gene ends were 5 bases for V and 2 bases for J; bases not matched to a gene: 5. Per germline, CDR1 SNHLY and CDR2 FYNNEI. This CDR3 has 15 amino acids.

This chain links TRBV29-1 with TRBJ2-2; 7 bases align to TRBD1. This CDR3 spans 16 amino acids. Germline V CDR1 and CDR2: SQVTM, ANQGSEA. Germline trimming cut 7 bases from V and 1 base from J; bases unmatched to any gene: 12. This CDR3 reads CSAQGFRTGNTGELFF. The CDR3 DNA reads TGCAGCGCCCAAGGGTTCAGGACAGGGAACACCGGGGAGCTGTTTTTT.

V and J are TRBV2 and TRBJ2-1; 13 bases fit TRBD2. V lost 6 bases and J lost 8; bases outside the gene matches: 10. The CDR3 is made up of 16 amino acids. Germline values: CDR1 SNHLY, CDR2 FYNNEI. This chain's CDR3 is CASSELGLAGVDEQFF. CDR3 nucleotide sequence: TGTGCCAGCAGCGAACTAGGACTAGCGGGAGTCGATGAGCAGTTCTTC.

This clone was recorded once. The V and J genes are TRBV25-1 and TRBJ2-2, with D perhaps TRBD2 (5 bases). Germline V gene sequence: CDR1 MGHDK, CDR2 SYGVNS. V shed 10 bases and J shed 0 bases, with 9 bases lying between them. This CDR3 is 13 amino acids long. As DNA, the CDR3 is TGTGCCACCTCGGGGTCGAACACCGGGGAGCTGTTTTTT. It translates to CATSGSNTGELFF.

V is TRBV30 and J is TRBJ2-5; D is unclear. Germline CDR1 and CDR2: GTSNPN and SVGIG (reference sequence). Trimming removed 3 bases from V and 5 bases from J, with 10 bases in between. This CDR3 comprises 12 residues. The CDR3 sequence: CAWRSAAETQYF. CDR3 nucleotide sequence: TGTGCCTGGAGATCTGCGGCGGAGACCCAGTACTTC.

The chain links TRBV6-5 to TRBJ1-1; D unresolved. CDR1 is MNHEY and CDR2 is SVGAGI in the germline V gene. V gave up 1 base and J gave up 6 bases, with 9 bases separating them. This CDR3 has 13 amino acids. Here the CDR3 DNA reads TGTGCCAGCAGTTACTTTCGACACGCTGAAGCTTTCTTT. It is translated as CASSYFRHAEAFF.

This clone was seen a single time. The CDR3 loop is CASSDKSMNTEAFF. The CDR3 DNA sequence: TGTGCCAGCAGTGATAAGAGCATGAACACTGAAGCTTTCTTT. The gene calls are TRBV2 and TRBJ1-1; D uncertain. Trimming took off 3 bases at V and 0 bases at J, with 8 bases between the two ends. The CDR3 length is 14 residues. Germline assignment: CDR1 SNHLY and CDR2 FYNNEI.

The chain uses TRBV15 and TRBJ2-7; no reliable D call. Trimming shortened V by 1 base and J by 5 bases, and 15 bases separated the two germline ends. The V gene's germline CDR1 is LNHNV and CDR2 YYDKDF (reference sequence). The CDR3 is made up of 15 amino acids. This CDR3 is CATSRGPPPAHEQYF. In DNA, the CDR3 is TGTGCCACCAGCAGAGGGCCCCCCCCCGCCCACGAGCAGTACTTC.

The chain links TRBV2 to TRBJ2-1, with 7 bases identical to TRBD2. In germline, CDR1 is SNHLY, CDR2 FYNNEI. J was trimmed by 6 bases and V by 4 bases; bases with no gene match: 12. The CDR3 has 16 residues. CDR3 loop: CASSVSSSGGGNEQFF. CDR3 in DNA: TGTGCCAGCAGTGTTAGTAGTAGTGGGGGGGGCAATGAGCAGTTCTTC.

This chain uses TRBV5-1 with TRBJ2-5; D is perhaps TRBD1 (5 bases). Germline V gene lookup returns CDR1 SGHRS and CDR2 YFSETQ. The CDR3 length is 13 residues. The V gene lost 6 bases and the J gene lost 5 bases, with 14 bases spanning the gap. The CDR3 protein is CASTLGLDETQYF. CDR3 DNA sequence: TGCGCCAGCACGTTGGGGCTAGATGAGACCCAGTACTTC.

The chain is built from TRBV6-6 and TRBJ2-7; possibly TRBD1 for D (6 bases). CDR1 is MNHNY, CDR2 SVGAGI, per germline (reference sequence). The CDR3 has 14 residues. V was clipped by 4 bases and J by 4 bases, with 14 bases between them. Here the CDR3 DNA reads TGTGCCAGCAGTTTTCAGGGGCAACCTTACGAGCAGTACTTC. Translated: CASSFQGQPYEQYF.

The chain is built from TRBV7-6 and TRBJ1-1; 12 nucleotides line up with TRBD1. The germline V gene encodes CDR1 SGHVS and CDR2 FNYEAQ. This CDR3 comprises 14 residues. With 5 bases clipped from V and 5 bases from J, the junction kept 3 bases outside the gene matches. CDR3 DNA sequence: TGTGCCAGCAGCCAGGGACAGGGGGCTACTGAAGCTTTCTTT. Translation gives CASSQGQGATEAFF.

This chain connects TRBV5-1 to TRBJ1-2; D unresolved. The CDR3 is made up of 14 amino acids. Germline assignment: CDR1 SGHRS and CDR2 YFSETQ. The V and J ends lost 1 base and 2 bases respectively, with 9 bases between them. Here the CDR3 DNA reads TGCGCCAGCAGCTTGTCAGCGAACAACTATGGCTACACCTTC. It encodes CASSLSANNYGYTF. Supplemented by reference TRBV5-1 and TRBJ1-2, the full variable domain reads KAGVTQTPRYLIKTRGQQVTLSCSPISGHRSVSWYQQTPGQGLQFLFEYFSETQRNKGNFPGRFSGRQFSNSRSEMNVSTLELGDSALYLCASSLSANNYGYTFGSGTRLTVV.

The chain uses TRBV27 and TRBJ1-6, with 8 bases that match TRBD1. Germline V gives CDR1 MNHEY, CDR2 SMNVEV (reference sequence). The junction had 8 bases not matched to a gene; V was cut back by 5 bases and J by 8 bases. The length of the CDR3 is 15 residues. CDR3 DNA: TGTGCCAGCAGTCCGGCGACAGGGGTGTATTCACCCCTCCACTTT. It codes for CASSPATGVYSPLHF.

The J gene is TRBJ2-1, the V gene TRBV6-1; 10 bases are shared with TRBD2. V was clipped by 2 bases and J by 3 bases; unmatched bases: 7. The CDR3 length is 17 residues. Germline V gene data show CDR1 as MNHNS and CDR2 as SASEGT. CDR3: CASSESPSSGGYNEQFF. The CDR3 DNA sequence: TGTGCCAGCAGTGAAAGCCCCTCTAGCGGGGGCTACAATGAGCAGTTCTTC.

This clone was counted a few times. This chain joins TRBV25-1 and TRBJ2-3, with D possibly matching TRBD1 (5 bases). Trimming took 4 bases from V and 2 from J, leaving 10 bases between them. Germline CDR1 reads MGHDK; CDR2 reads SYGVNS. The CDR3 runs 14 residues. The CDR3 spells CASSGRQFTDTQYF. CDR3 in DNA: TGTGCCAGCAGTGGGAGACAGTTCACAGATACGCAGTATTTT.

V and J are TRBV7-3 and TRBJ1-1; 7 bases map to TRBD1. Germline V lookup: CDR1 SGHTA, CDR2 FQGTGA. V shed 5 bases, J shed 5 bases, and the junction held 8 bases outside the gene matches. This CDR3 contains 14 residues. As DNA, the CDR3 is TGTGCCAGCAGCCGACAGGGAGAGGGGACTGAAGCTTTCTTT. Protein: CASSRQGEGTEAFF.

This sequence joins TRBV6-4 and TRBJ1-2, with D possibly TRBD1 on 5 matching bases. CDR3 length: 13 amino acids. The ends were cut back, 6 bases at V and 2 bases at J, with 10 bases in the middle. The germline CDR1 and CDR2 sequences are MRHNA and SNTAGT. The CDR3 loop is CASRGDWNYGYTF. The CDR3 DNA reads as TGTGCCAGCAGAGGGGATTGGAACTATGGCTACACCTTC.

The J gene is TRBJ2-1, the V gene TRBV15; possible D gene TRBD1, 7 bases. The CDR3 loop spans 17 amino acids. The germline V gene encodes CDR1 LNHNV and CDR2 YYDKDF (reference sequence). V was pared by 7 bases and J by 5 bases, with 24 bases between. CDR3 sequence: CATNPRPRGAIHNEQFF. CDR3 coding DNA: TGTGCCACCAACCCTCGACCCAGGGGGGCCATCCACAATGAGCAGTTCTTC.

The CDR3 DNA is TGTGCCCGATCTTATCTAGATGCCGGGACAGGGAGGGACACTGAAGCTTTCTTT. This encodes CARSYLDAGTGRDTEAFF. This rearrangement joins TRBV30 to TRBJ1-1, with TRBD1 matching over 9 bases. This CDR3 is 18 amino acids long. Germline CDR1 and CDR2: GTSNPN and SVGIG (reference sequence). V gave up 8 bases and J gave up 3 bases; unmatched junction bases: 22.

CDR3: CASSSGGNTEAFF. The CDR3 DNA follows: TGTGCCAGCAGCTCAGGGGGGAACACTGAAGCTTTCTTT. The genes are TRBV9 and TRBJ1-1; TRBD1 matches at 7 bases. Germline V gives CDR1 SGDLS, CDR2 YYNGEE. CDR3 size: 13 residues. Trimming cost V 4 bases and J 1 base; bases outside gene matches: 1. Looking up the rest from reference TRBV9 and TRBJ1-1 gives the full variable domain: DSGVTQTPKHLITATGQRVTLRCSPRSGDLSVYWYQQSLDQGLQFLIQYYNGEERAKGNILERFSAQQFPDLHSELNLSSLELGDSALYFCASSSGGNTEAFFGQGTRLTVV.

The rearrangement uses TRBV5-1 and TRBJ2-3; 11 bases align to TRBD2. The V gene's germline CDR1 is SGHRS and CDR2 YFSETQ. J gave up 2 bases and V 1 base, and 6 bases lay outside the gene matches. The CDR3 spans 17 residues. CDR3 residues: CASSLTVGLADTDTQYF. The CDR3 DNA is TGCGCCAGCAGCTTGACTGTGGGACTAGCGGACACAGATACGCAGTATTTT.

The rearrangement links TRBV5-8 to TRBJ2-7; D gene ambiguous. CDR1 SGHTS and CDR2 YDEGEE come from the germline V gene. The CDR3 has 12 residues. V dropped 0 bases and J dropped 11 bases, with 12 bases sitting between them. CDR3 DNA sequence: TGTGCCAGCAGCTTGGGGCCCCAGAGCGAGTACTTC. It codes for CASSLGPQSEYF.

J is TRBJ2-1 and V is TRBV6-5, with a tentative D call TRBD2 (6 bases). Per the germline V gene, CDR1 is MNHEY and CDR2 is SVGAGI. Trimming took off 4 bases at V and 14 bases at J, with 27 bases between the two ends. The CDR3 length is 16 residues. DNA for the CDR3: TGTGCCAGCAGTTCTGGACTACTACTTTTCAATGAGCACGAGTTCTTC. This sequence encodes CASSSGLLLFNEHEFF.

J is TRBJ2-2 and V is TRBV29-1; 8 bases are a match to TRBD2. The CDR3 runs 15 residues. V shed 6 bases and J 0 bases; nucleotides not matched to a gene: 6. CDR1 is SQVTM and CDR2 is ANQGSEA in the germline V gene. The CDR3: CSVATSAANTGELFF. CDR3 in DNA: TGCAGCGTGGCGACTAGCGCCGCGAACACCGGGGAGCTGTTTTTT.